Listed here are 5 T cell receptor beta chains from one sample, sequenced in a study of T cell responses to AZD1222 COVID-19 vaccine. Measured with immunoSEQ multiplex PCR; TCRdb has only the in-frame clones, and not every one. The sample holds tens of thousands of clones, around 90% seen once. The specimen comprised peripheral blood, sampled on day 0 of AZD1222 vaccination. These receptor sequences come from an adult in good health.

The chain combines TRBV19 with TRBJ1-6; weak D call: TRBD1 (5 bases). CDR3 size: 13 residues. Germline CDR1 is LNHDA and CDR2 is SQIVND (reference sequence). V was clipped by 6 bases and J by 7 bases, with 10 bases between them. CDR3 bases: TGTGCCAGTAGAGACAGAAGAAATTCACCCCTCCACTTT. It yields the protein CASRDRRNSPLHF. Variable domain in full (rest from reference TRBV19 and TRBJ1-6): DGGITQSPKYLFRKEGQNVTLSCEQNLNHDAMYWYRQDPGQGLRLIYYSQIVNDFQKGDIAEGYSVSREKKESFPLTVTSAQKNPTAFYLCASRDRRNSPLHFGNGTRLTVT.

In its sample, this clone was seen a few times. The chain links TRBV6-4 to TRBJ1-2, with unresolved D. Trimming shortened V by 7 bases and J by 6 bases, and 0 bases separated the two germline ends. The CDR3 totals 8 residues. The germline CDR1 and CDR2 sequences are MRHNA and SNTAGT. The DNA of the CDR3 is TGTGCCAGCAATGGCTACACCTTC. The encoded protein is CASNGYTF.

This sequence joins TRBV6-5 and TRBJ2-1; tentative D call: TRBD2 (5 bases). V was trimmed by 0 bases and J by 5 bases, leaving 14 bases between them. This CDR3 has 16 amino acids. Germline V gene data show CDR1 as MNHEY and CDR2 as SVGAGI. The CDR3 sequence: CASSYSTWYGDNEQFF. The CDR3 DNA is TGTGCCAGCAGTTACTCGACGTGGTACGGGGACAATGAGCAGTTCTTC.

The rearrangement links TRBV5-1 to TRBJ2-3; 11 bases map to TRBD2. The germline gives CDR1 SGHRS, CDR2 YFSETQ. V lost 5 bases and J lost 4; bases outside the gene matches: 6. The CDR3 runs to 15 residues. CDR3 sequence reads: CASRDSGRAPDTQYF. The CDR3 DNA follows: TGCGCCAGCAGAGATAGCGGGAGGGCCCCAGATACGCAGTATTTT.

The J gene is TRBJ2-3, the V gene TRBV29-1; possibly TRBD1 for D (6 bases). V shed 5 bases and J shed 8 bases, with 17 bases lying between them. The CDR3 spans 13 residues. The germline V gene encodes CDR1 SQVTM and CDR2 ANQGSEA. The CDR3 DNA is TGCAGCGTTTTGGTACAGGGTGACGGTACGCAGTATTTT. Protein product: CSVLVQGDGTQYF.